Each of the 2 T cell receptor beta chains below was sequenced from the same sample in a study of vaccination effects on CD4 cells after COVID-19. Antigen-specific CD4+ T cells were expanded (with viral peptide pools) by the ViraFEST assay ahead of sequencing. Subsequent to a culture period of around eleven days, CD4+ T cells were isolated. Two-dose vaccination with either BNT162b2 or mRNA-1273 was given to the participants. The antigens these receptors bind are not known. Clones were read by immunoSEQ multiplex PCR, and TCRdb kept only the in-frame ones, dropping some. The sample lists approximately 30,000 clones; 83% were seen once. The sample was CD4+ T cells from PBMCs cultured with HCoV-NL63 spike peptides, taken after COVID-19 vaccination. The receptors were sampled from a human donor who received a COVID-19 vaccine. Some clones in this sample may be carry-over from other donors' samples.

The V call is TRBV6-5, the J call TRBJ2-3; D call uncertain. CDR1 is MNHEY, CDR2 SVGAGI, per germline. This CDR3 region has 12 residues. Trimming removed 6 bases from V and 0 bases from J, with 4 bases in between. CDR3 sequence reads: CASRRSTDTQYF. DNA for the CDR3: TGTGCCAGCAGAAGGAGCACAGATACGCAGTATTTT.

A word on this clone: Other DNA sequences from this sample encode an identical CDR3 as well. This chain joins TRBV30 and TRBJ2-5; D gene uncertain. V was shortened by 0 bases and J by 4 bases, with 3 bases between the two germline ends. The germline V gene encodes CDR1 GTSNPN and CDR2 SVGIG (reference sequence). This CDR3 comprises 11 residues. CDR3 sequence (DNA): TGTGCCTGGAGTGTACGAGAGACCCAGTACTTC. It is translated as CAWSVRETQYF.